One and the same sample provided the 24 T cell receptor beta chains below, sequenced in a study of cytomegalovirus exposure and HLA in healthy donors. Only in-frame clones appear in the TCRdb table, and some are missing; sequencing was by immunoSEQ multiplex PCR. The sample yields about 120,000 clones, about nine tenths seen once. The sample taken for sequencing was PBMCs. These receptor sequences come from a woman under 30 in good health and CMV-seronegative.

V is TRBV6-1 and J is TRBJ2-4, with a weak D call TRBD2 (6 bases). Germline lookup yields CDR1 MNHNS and CDR2 SASEGT. The CDR3 has 14 amino acids. Trimming stripped 2 bases from V and 7 bases from J, with 12 bases between. The CDR3, as DNA: TGTGCCAGCAGTGAACCGGGTGGGGGGAACATTCAGTACTTC. This translates into CASSEPGGGNIQYF.

The chain combines TRBV18 with TRBJ1-2, with a weak D call TRBD1 (6 bases). Germline CDR1 KGHSH, CDR2 LQKENI. V lost 2 bases and J 3 bases, leaving 10 bases between the germline ends. The CDR3 sequence is 14 residues long. The CDR3 loop is CASSPGGAHYGYTF. The CDR3 DNA follows: TGTGCCAGCTCACCAGGGGGGGCCCACTATGGCTACACCTTC.

The J gene is TRBJ2-7, the V gene TRBV10-3; D gene ambiguous. Trimming removed 7 bases from V and 5 bases from J, with 15 bases in between. CDR1 is ENHRY, CDR2 SYGVKD, per germline. This CDR3 region has 13 residues. CDR3 coding DNA: TGTGCCATCACCCCCTCGGGTTCTCACGAGCAGTACTTC. This codes for CAITPSGSHEQYF.

The rearrangement links TRBV2 to TRBJ2-3; 10 bases are shared with TRBD2. The germline gives CDR1 SNHLY, CDR2 FYNNEI. V trimming: 7 bases; J trimming: 6 bases; junction bases outside the gene matches: 7. CDR3 length equals 14 residues. CDR3 DNA sequence: TGTGCCAGCATGATTACTAGCGGGATGGATACGCAGTATTTT. Its translation is CASMITSGMDTQYF.

The chain recombines TRBV18 with TRBJ2-7; 8 bases are shared with TRBD1. After removal of 6 bases from V and 3 bases from J, the junction contained 4 bases not matched to a gene. CDR3 length: 13 amino acids. CDR1 KGHSH and CDR2 LQKENI come from the germline V gene. The CDR3: CASSQGTGYEQYF. CDR3 coding DNA: TGTGCCAGCTCTCAGGGGACAGGCTACGAGCAGTACTTC. Looking up the rest from reference TRBV18 and TRBJ2-7 gives the full variable domain: NAGVMQNPRHLVRRRGQEARLRCSPMKGHSHVYWYRQLPEEGLKFMVYLQKENIIDESGMPKERFSAEFPKEGPSILRIQQVVRGDSAAYFCASSQGTGYEQYFGPGTRLTVT.

The rearrangement uses TRBV4-2 and TRBJ1-3; 9 bases agree with TRBD1. V shed 0 bases and J 2 bases; nucleotides not matched to a gene: 2. Germline V gene sequence: CDR1 LGHNA, CDR2 YNFKEQ. The CDR3 sequence is 16 residues long. CDR3 in DNA: TGTGCCAGCAGCCAAGAGTGGACAGGGGCTGGAAACACCATATATTTT. Its protein product is CASSQEWTGAGNTIYF.

The J gene is TRBJ1-5, the V gene TRBV7-9; 8 bases line up with TRBD1. This CDR3 has 17 amino acids. The germline V gene has CDR1 SEHNR and CDR2 FQNEAQ (reference sequence). V trimming: 5 bases; J trimming: 1 base; junction bases outside the gene matches: 10. CDR3 residues: CASSPWTGTGSNQPQHF. The CDR3 DNA is TGTGCCAGCAGCCCTTGGACAGGGACCGGGAGCAATCAGCCCCAGCATTTT.

The V and J genes are TRBV2 and TRBJ1-3; D unresolved. The CDR3 runs 15 residues. Trimming left V 3 bases short and J 0 bases short, with 9 bases between. Germline assignment: CDR1 SNHLY and CDR2 FYNNEI. The CDR3 here is CASSDQAGSGNTIYF. The CDR3 DNA reads TGTGCCAGCAGTGATCAGGCAGGCTCTGGAAACACCATATATTTT.

The chain couples TRBV7-3 to TRBJ2-3; no clear D gene. V gave up 2 bases and J gave up 2 bases, with 8 bases separating them. The CDR3 is 14 amino acids. Germline loops: CDR1 SGHTA, CDR2 FQGTGA. Here the CDR3 reads CASSLGPITDTQYF. DNA for the CDR3: TGTGCCAGCAGCTTAGGGCCCATCACAGATACGCAGTATTTT.

The gene calls are TRBV11-2 and TRBJ2-4, with a tentative D call TRBD1 (6 bases). V was pared by 5 bases and J by 1 base, with 24 bases between. The CDR3 is 19 amino acids. Germline CDR1 and CDR2: SGHAT and FQNNGV. The CDR3 DNA is TGTGCCAGCAGCCTACAGTTTGGACGGCTAAGGGGGGCCAAAAACATTCAGTACTTC. Translated: CASSLQFGRLRGAKNIQYF.

V usage is TRBV27 and J usage is TRBJ1-5, with 7 bases identical to TRBD1. Germline trimming cut 2 bases from V and 4 bases from J; bases unmatched to any gene: 5. The CDR3 runs to 15 residues. CDR1 is MNHEY and CDR2 is SMNVEV in the germline V gene (reference sequence). CDR3 sequence: CASSLRAGGNQPQHF. The CDR3 DNA follows: TGTGCCAGCAGTTTAAGGGCAGGGGGAAATCAGCCCCAGCATTTT.

The V and J genes are TRBV5-4 and TRBJ2-2; 9 bases agree with TRBD1. Germline CDR1 is SGHNT and CDR2 is YYREEE (reference sequence). CDR3 length: 16 residues. The ends lost 2 bases at V and 3 bases at J; junction bases unmatched: 5. CDR3 DNA: TGTGCCAGCAGCTTAAGGACAGGGGAGTACACCGGGGAGCTGTTTTTT. Amino acids: CASSLRTGEYTGELFF.

V and J are TRBV2 and TRBJ1-5; D may be TRBD1 (6 bases). With 2 bases removed from V and 15 bases from J, the gap between germline ends came to 20 bases. Germline V lookup: CDR1 SNHLY, CDR2 FYNNEI. CDR3 length equals 14 residues. CDR3 sequence (DNA): TGTGCCAGCAGTGAAAGGGGGATGGCGTTTAGGCGGCATTTT. It is translated as CASSERGMAFRRHF.

The V gene is TRBV27, the J gene TRBJ2-3; the match to TRBD2 covers 7 bases. Per the germline V gene, CDR1 is MNHEY and CDR2 is SMNVEV (reference sequence). V lost 5 bases to trimming and J lost 2 bases; unmatched junction nucleotides: 10. The CDR3 has 16 amino acids. The CDR3 here is CASSPRAGEVTDTQYF. In nucleotides, the CDR3 is TGTGCCAGCAGTCCCCGCGCGGGGGAGGTCACAGATACGCAGTATTTT.

The chain has TRBV5-1 and TRBJ2-5; 10 bases map to TRBD1. The germline CDR1 and CDR2 sequences are SGHRS and YFSETQ. V shed 4 bases, J shed 2 bases, and the junction held 8 bases outside the gene matches. This CDR3 has 16 residues. The CDR3 DNA is TGCGCCAGCAGCGACGACAGGGGGCGTTCTCAAGAGACCCAGTACTTC. Translated: CASSDDRGRSQETQYF.

CDR3 in amino acids: CASSFLGSGTLASYNEQFF. For the CDR3, the DNA is TGTGCCAGCAGCTTTTTGGGTAGCGGGACGCTCGCGTCCTACAATGAGCAGTTCTTC. V gene TRBV7-9 combines with J gene TRBJ2-1, with 8 nucleotides matching TRBD2. In germline, CDR1 is SEHNR, CDR2 FQNEAQ (reference sequence). This CDR3 contains 19 residues. The V gene end was trimmed by 3 bases and the J gene end by 1 base; junction bases not matched to a gene: 14.

This chain uses TRBV7-6 with TRBJ1-1; D might be TRBD1 (6 bases). The CDR3 contains 16 residues. The germline V gene has CDR1 SGHVS and CDR2 FNYEAQ. With 1 base removed from V and 0 bases from J, the gap between germline ends came to 12 bases. CDR3 in DNA: TGTGCCAGCAGCTTAGAGGCAGGGGCGATGAACACTGAAGCTTTCTTT. Translation gives CASSLEAGAMNTEAFF.

This clone showed up just once. V and J are TRBV5-1 and TRBJ2-1, with 10 bases fitting TRBD2. The CDR3 extends over 16 amino acids. V lost 1 base to trimming and J lost 7 bases; unmatched junction nucleotides: 8. Germline-derived CDR1 and CDR2 are SGHRS and YFSETQ. The chain's CDR3 is CASSLWASGRMNEQFF. In DNA, the CDR3 is TGCGCCAGCAGCTTGTGGGCTAGCGGGAGAATGAATGAGCAGTTCTTC.

V and J are TRBV7-2 and TRBJ2-7; TRBD2 matches at 10 bases. Per the germline V gene, CDR1 is SGHTA and CDR2 is FQGNSA. The CDR3 length is 15 residues. V shed 4 bases and J 4 bases; nucleotides not matched to a gene: 7. In nucleotides, the CDR3 is TGTGCCAGCAGCTCTCTAGCGGGAGTGATGTACGAGCAGTACTTC. Amino acid sequence: CASSSLAGVMYEQYF.

V is TRBV4-1 and J is TRBJ1-1; no definite D call. This CDR3 is built from 16 residues. V dropped 3 bases and J dropped 0 bases, with 14 bases sitting between them. Germline CDR1 is MGHRA and CDR2 is YSYEKL. Written as DNA, the CDR3 is TGCGCCAGCAGCCATATTAGTCGGGTCATGAACACTGAAGCTTTCTTT. Translated, it gives CASSHISRVMNTEAFF.

The rearrangement uses TRBV6-5 and TRBJ2-1; 8 positions match TRBD2. The CDR3 extends over 14 amino acids. Unmatched junction bases numbered 6, after V lost 7 bases and J lost 4 bases. Germline V gene lookup returns CDR1 MNHEY and CDR2 SVGAGI. The CDR3 nucleotides are TGTGCCAGCACCCAGCGGGAGCCGTACAATGAGCAGTTCTTC. Translated, it gives CASTQREPYNEQFF.

The V call is TRBV11-2, the J call TRBJ1-2, with TRBD1 matching 12 bases. In germline, CDR1 is SGHAT, CDR2 FQNNGV. CDR3 length: 18 residues. V gave up 0 bases and J gave up 8 bases; unmatched junction bases: 13. The CDR3 here is CASSLDLISGQGAFGYTF. CDR3 DNA: TGTGCCAGCAGCTTAGATCTAATCTCGGGACAGGGGGCTTTCGGCTACACCTTC.

V usage is TRBV11-2 and J usage is TRBJ2-4, with TRBD2 matching 8 bases. CDR1 and CDR2 from the germline V gene are SGHAT and FQNNGV. CDR3 length equals 13 residues. V was pared by 3 bases and J by 10 bases, with 5 bases of the junction left unmatched. The CDR3 loop reads CASSFGRGTIQYF. DNA of the CDR3: TGTGCCAGCAGCTTCGGGAGGGGAACAATTCAGTACTTC.

This clone was counted once. The chain is built from TRBV5-8 and TRBJ2-3; D ambiguous. Germline-derived CDR1 and CDR2 are SGHTS and YDEGEE. CDR3 length: 16 residues. Trimming shortened V by 1 base and J by 0 bases, and 12 bases separated the two germline ends. CDR3 coding DNA: TGTGCCAGCAGCTTGTCGAAGCTAGTGAGCACAGATACGCAGTATTTT. Its translation is CASSLSKLVSTDTQYF.